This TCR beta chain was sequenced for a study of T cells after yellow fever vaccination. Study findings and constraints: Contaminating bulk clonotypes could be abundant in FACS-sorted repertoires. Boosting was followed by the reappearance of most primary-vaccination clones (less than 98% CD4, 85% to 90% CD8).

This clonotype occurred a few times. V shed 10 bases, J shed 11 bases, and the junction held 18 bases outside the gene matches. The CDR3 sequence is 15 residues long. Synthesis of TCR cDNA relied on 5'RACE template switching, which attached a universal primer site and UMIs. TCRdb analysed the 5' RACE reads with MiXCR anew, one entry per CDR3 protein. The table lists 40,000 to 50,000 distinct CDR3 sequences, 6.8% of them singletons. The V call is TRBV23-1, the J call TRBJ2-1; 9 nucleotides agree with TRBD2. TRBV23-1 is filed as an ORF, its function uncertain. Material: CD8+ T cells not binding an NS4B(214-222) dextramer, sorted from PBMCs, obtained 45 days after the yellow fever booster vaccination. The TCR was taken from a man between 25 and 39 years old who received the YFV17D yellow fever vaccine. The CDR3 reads CATHPRLAGTSQQFF. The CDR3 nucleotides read TGCGCCACCCACCCTCGTCTAGCGGGAACCTCTCAGCAGTTCTTC.